The rows below give T cell receptor beta chains drawn from one sample of a study of blood T cell repertoires in COVID-19. The data were produced by immunoSEQ multiplex PCR, yet TCRdb's version contains in-frame clones alone and is incomplete. The profile shows roughly 300,000 clones, about nine tenths of them singletons. Material for sequencing was PBMCs or T cells enriched from blood (not recorded which). Every receptor here comes from a woman in her twenties or thirties who had recovered from COVID-19. The CDR3 runs from the conserved cysteine through the conserved F or W. D genes are given only for firm matches. Clone size appears in some rows only: once, few, many, or a class for an expanded clone.

j_call v_call clone_size d_call cdr3_nt cdr3_aa
TRBJ1-2 TRBV29-1 . TRBD1 TGCAGCGTCCCCGGGACAGGGGGCCAGAGAGGCTACACCTTC CSVPGTGGQRGYTF
TRBJ2-2 TRBV5-1 . TRBD1 TGCGCCAGCAGCGCCGGGACAGTAATAACCGGGGAGCTGTTTTTT CASSAGTVITGELFF
TRBJ2-3 TRBV25-1 . . TGTGCCAGCAGCGGATGGAGTAGCGCCCATTCTAGCACAGATACGCAGTATTTT CASSGWSSAHSSTDTQYF
TRBJ2-5 TRBV5-1 . TRBD2 TGCGCCAGCAGCGGACTAGCGGGAGTAGAGACCCAGTACTTC CASSGLAGVETQYF
TRBJ2-7 TRBV30 few . TGTGCCTGGAGCGCAGGGCAAGCCTACGAGCAGTACTTC CAWSAGQAYEQYF
TRBJ2-6 TRBV27 . TRBD1 TGTGCCAGCAGTTCTCAGGGGGCTGGGGCCAACGTCCTGACTTTC CASSSQGAGANVLTF
TRBJ2-7 TRBV6-2/TRBV6-3 . . TGTGCCAGCAGTACCGGGACATACCCCTACGAGCAGTACTTC CASSTGTYPYEQYF
TRBJ1-4 TRBV19 few . TGTGCCAGTAGTATGAGTTTGGACAGTCTTACAACTAATGAAAAACTGTTTTTT CASSMSLDSLTTNEKLFF
TRBJ2-7 TRBV19 . TRBD2 TGTGCCAGTACCCCAGCGGGAGAAGCCTACGAGCAGTACTTC CASTPAGEAYEQYF
TRBJ1-6 TRBV6-5 . . TGTGCCACCAGGAGGGCAGAAAATTCACCCCTCCACTTT CATRRAENSPLHF
TRBJ2-1 TRBV7-3 once . TGTGCCAGCAGCTTAAGGGCTTCGGTCAATGAGCAGTTCTTC CASSLRASVNEQFF
TRBJ1-6 TRBV30 . . TGTGCCTCGAATGGACAGTATAATTCACCCCTCCACTTT CASNGQYNSPLHF
TRBJ1-2 TRBV19 . . TGTGCCAGCCAACCTATAGACAGAGTCTATGGCTACACCTTC CASQPIDRVYGYTF
TRBJ1-4 TRBV7-2 . TRBD1 TGTGCCAGCAGCTTGTACAGGGGTATAGGTGAAAAACTGTTTTTT CASSLYRGIGEKLFF
TRBJ1-2 TRBV3-1/TRBV3-2 . . TGTGCCAGCAGCAGCAGGGCTGCTAACTATGGCTACACCTTC CASSSRAANYGYTF
TRBJ2-5 TRBV4-1 . TRBD2 TGCGCCAGCAGCCAAGATTGGCTAGCGGGAGGTAGAGAGACCCAGTACTTC CASSQDWLAGGRETQYF
TRBJ2-1 TRBV3-1/TRBV3-2 . TRBD2 TGTGCCAGCAGCCACCCTTCGAGACTAGCGGGCAATGAGCAGTTCTTC CASSHPSRLAGNEQFF
TRBJ1-2 TRBV30 . . TGTGCCTGGAGTTCCCCAGGACCCGGGGGCTATGGCTACACCTTC CAWSSPGPGGYGYTF
TRBJ1-1 TRBV27 . TRBD1 TGTGCCAGCAGTCCCTCGGGACAGTCGAACACTGAAGCTTTCTTT CASSPSGQSNTEAFF
TRBJ1-1 TRBV3-1/TRBV3-2 . . TGTGCCAGCAGCCAGCTCGGGGACACTGAAGCTTTCTTT CASSQLGDTEAFF
TRBJ2-7 TRBV11-2 . . TGTGCCAGCAGCTTAGCCCCGGGTCTAACCTACGAGCAGTACTTC CASSLAPGLTYEQYF
TRBJ2-7 TRBV30 . TRBD2 TGTGCCTGTAGCGGGGGATCCTACGAGCAGTACTTC CACSGGSYEQYF
TRBJ2-7 TRBV7-9 once TRBD2 TGTGCCAGCAGCCAAGAACCGGGAGGTTCCTACGAGCAGTACTTC CASSQEPGGSYEQYF
TRBJ2-7 TRBV5-4 . TRBD1 TGTGCCAGCAGCCAGGGACAGGGAAGGGAGCAGTACTTC CASSQGQGREQYF
TRBJ2-2 TRBV19 . . TGTGCCAGTAGTATAGGACTAGCGAACACCGGGGAGCTGTTTTTT CASSIGLANTGELFF
TRBJ2-3 TRBV5-1 . TRBD2 TGCGCCAGCAGCTTCAATCTAGCGGGGGTCACAGATACGCAGTATTTT CASSFNLAGVTDTQYF
TRBJ2-3 TRBV10-3 . TRBD2 TGTGCCATCAGTGAGTCTAGCGGGGGGACCTTTTCAGATACGCAGTATTTT CAISESSGGTFSDTQYF
TRBJ2-3 TRBV27 . . TGTGCCAGCAGTGGCTTTAGCACAGATACGCAGTATTTT CASSGFSTDTQYF
TRBJ2-1 TRBV19 once . TGTGCCAGTAGCCCTGACTCATTCTACAATGAGCAGTTCTTC CASSPDSFYNEQFF
TRBJ1-2 TRBV6-1 . . TGTGCCAGCAGTGAACGAAACACGGGTGGCTACACCTTC CASSERNTGGYTF
TRBJ1-6 TRBV5-1 . . TGCGCCAGCCACACGGGGGGATCAACTTCCGATTCACCCCTCCACTTT CASHTGGSTSDSPLHF
TRBJ1-5 TRBV29-1 . . TGCAGCGCCGAAGGAGAATCAGGGGCCCCCCATCAGCCCCAGCATTTT CSAEGESGAPHQPQHF
TRBJ2-2 TRBV9 . . TGTGCCAGCAGTTTCAACGGGGGTAGCTCCTCCGGGGAGCTGTTTTTT CASSFNGGSSSGELFF
TRBJ2-7 TRBV18 . TRBD2 TGTGCCAGCTCACCAGGGCTAGCGGGGAACGAGCAGTACTTC CASSPGLAGNEQYF
TRBJ1-6 TRBV30 . . TGTGCCTGGAGTGAGCAGGGAGGCTCACCCCTCCACTTT CAWSEQGGSPLHF
TRBJ1-6 TRBV28 . . TGTGCCAGCAGTTCGGGACAAGTAATAAATTCACCCCTCCACTTT CASSSGQVINSPLHF
TRBJ2-5 TRBV3-1/TRBV3-2 . . TGTGCCAGCAGTCGTACAGAGGGTTTGCGAGAGACCCAGTACTTC CASSRTEGLRETQYF
TRBJ1-4 TRBV6-5 . . TGTGCCAGCAGTTTATCAGGGATGGACGAAAAACTGTTTTTT CASSLSGMDEKLFF
TRBJ1-5 TRBV28 . TRBD1 TGTGCCAGCAGAACCGGACAGGGTAATCAGCCCCAGCATTTT CASRTGQGNQPQHF
TRBJ2-2 TRBV7-2 . . TGTGCCAGCAGCTTAGTGAGCGGAGGGGGCAGGGTGAACACCGGGGAGCTGTTTTTT CASSLVSGGGRVNTGELFF
TRBJ2-1 TRBV4-1 . TRBD2 TGCGCCAGCAGCCCATCGGGGGGGAGCCCTCAGCAGTTCTTC CASSPSGGSPQQFF
TRBJ2-7 TRBV7-2 . . TGTGCCAGCAGCTTAGCTGGCGGTCCCTACGAGCAGTACTTC CASSLAGGPYEQYF
TRBJ2-5 TRBV2 . . TGTGCCAGCAGTGATGGGAGCGCCCGTGGGGAGACCCAGTACTTC CASSDGSARGETQYF
TRBJ1-6 TRBV7-2 once . TGTGCCAGCAGCTTAAACTCCGGGTATAATTCACCCCTCCACTTT CASSLNSGYNSPLHF
TRBJ2-2 TRBV12-5 . TRBD2 TGTGCTAGTGGTTTGCTCTTAGCGGGAGGGGACACCGGGGAGCTGTTTTTT CASGLLLAGGDTGELFF
TRBJ2-7 TRBV5-5 . TRBD2 TGTGCCAGCAGCTTGATTAGCGGGAGATCCGACGAGCAGTACTTC CASSLISGRSDEQYF
TRBJ2-5 TRBV19 . . TGTGCCAGTAGTATAGTTCGGGGAATGGGAGGAGAGACCCAGTACTTC CASSIVRGMGGETQYF
TRBJ2-3 TRBV7-3 . TRBD2 TGTGCCAGCAGCCTAAGACTAGCGGGAGGGCAAGATACGCAGTATTTT CASSLRLAGGQDTQYF
TRBJ2-7 TRBV27 . . TGTGCCAGCAGTTTAGACTTGAGAGAGCAGTACTTC CASSLDLREQYF
TRBJ1-2 TRBV28 once TRBD1 TGTGCCAGCAGTTTAGATCAAGTCGGACAGGGTGTCCATGGCTACACCTTC CASSLDQVGQGVHGYTF
TRBJ1-2 TRBV7-8 . . TGTGCCAGCAGTGGACAGTACCCAGGGTCTTATGGCTACACCTTC CASSGQYPGSYGYTF
TRBJ1-2 TRBV5-1 . . TGCGCCAGCAGCTTGTTCGACGGGGATGACTATGGCTACACCTTC CASSLFDGDDYGYTF
TRBJ2-1 TRBV28 . TRBD2 TGTGCCAGCGAAACTAGCGGGAAGATCGGTGAGCAGTTCTTC CASETSGKIGEQFF
TRBJ2-2 TRBV19 . TRBD1 TGTGCCAGTTGCCGACAGGGGGGGAACACCGGGGAGCTGTTTTTT CASCRQGGNTGELFF
TRBJ2-2 TRBV20-1 . . TGCAGTGCTAGTTTCTCGAACACCGGGGAGCTGTTTTTT CSASFSNTGELFF
TRBJ1-4 TRBV7-9 . . TGTGCCAGCAGCTTCAGGGGTGAAAAACTGTTTTTT CASSFRGEKLFF
TRBJ1-2 TRBV28 . TRBD1 TGTGCCAGCAGTTTTTCGACAGGGCCCTATGGCTACACCTTC CASSFSTGPYGYTF
TRBJ1-2 TRBV18 . TRBD1 TGTGCCAGCTCACCGGGACAGGGGGTCTATGGCTACACCTTC CASSPGQGVYGYTF
TRBJ2-1 TRBV5-1 . . TGCGCCAGCAGCCCCCCCGGACAGTACAATGAGCAGTTCTTC CASSPPGQYNEQFF
TRBJ2-7 TRBV9 . TRBD2 TGTGCCAGAAGACCCTGGGTGACTAGCGGGAGATGTCCCCTCTACGAGCAGTACTTC CARRPWVTSGRCPLYEQYF